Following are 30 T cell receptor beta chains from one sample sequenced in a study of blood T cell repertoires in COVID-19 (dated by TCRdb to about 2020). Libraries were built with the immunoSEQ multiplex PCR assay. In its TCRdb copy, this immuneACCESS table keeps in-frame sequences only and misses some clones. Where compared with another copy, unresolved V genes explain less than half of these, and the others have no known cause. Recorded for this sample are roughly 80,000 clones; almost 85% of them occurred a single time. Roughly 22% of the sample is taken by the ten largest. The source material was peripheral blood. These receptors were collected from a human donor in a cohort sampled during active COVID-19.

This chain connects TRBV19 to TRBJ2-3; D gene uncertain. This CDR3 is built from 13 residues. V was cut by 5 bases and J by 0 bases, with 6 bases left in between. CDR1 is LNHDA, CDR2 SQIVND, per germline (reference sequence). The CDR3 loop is CASSFQSTDTQYF. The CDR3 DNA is TGTGCCAGTAGTTTCCAGAGCACAGATACGCAGTATTTT.

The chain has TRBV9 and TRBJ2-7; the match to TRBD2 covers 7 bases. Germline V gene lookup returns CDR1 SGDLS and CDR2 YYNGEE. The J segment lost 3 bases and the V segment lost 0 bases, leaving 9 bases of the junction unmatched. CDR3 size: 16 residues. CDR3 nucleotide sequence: TGTGCCAGCAGCGTAGGCATGCGGGGGAAAAACTACGAGCAGTACTTC. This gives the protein CASSVGMRGKNYEQYF.

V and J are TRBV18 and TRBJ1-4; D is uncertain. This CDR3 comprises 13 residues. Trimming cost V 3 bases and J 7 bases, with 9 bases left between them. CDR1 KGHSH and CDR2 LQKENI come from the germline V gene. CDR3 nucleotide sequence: TGTGCCAGCTCACCCGGGAGGACTGAAAAACTGTTTTTT. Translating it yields CASSPGRTEKLFF.

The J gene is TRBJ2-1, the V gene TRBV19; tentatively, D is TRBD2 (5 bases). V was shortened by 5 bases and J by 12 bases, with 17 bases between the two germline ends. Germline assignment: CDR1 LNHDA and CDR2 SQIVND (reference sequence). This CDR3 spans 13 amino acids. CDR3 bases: TGTGCCAGTAGTTCGGCCCCCGGGGTCAGGCAGTTCTTC. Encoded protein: CASSSAPGVRQFF.

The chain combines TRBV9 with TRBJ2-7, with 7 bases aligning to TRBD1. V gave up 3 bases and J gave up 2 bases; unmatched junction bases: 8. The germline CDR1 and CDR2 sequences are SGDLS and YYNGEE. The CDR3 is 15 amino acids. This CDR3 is CASSGRQGFTYEQYF. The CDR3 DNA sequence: TGTGCCAGCAGCGGACGACAGGGCTTCACCTACGAGCAGTACTTC.

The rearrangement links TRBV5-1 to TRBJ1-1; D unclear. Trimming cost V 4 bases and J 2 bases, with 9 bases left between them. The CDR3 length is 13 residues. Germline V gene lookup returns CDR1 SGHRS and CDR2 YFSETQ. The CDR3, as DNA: TGCGCCAGCAGCCCAGATTCAAACACTGAAGCTTTCTTT. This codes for CASSPDSNTEAFF.

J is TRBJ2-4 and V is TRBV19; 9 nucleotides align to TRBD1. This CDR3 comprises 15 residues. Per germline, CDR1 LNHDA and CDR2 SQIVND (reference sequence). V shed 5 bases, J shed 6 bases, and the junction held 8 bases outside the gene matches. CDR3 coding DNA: TGTGCCAGTAGTCCCGGGACGGGACAGGGAAACATTCAGTACTTC. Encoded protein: CASSPGTGQGNIQYF. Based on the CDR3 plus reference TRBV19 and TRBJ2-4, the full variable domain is DGGITQSPKYLFRKEGQNVTLSCEQNLNHDAMYWYRQDPGQGLRLIYYSQIVNDFQKGDIAEGYSVSREKKESFPLTVTSAQKNPTAFYLCASSPGTGQGNIQYFGAGTRLSVL.

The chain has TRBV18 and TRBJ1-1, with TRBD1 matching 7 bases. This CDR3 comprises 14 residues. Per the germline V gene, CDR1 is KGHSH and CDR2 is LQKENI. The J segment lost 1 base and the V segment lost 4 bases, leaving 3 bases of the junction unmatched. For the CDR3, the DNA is TGTGCCAGCTCACAGACAGGGAAGAACACTGAAGCTTTCTTT. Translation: CASSQTGKNTEAFF.

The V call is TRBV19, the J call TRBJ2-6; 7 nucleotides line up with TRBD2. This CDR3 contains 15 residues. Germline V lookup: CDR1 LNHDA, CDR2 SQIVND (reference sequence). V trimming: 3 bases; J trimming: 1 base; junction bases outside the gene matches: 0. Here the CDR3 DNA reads TGTGCCAGTAGTATCGGGGGGTCTGGGGCCAACGTCCTGACTTTC. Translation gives CASSIGGSGANVLTF.

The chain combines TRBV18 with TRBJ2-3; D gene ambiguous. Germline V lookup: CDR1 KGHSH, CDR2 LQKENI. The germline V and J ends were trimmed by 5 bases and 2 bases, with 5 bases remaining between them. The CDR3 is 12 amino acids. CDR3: CASSSFTDTQYF. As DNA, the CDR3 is TGTGCCAGCTCATCCTTCACAGATACGCAGTATTTT.

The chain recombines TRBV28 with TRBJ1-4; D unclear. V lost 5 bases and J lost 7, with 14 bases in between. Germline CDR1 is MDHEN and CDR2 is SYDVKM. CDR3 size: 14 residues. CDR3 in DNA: TGTGCCAGCAGTCCACCCCGGCCGGGTGAAAAACTGTTTTTT. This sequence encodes CASSPPRPGEKLFF.

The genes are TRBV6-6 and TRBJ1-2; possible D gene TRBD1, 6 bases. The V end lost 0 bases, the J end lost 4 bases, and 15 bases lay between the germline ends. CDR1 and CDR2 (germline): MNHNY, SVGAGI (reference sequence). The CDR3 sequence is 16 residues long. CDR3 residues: CASSYSPGDRGYGYTF. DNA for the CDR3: TGTGCCAGCAGTTACTCCCCAGGGGACCGGGGCTATGGCTACACCTTC.

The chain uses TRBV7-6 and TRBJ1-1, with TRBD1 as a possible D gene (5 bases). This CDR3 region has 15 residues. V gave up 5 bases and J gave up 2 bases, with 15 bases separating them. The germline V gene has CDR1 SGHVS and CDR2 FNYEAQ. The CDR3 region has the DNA TGTGCCAGCAGCCTCCAAGGGGAAGGAAACACTGAAGCTTTCTTT. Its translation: CASSLQGEGNTEAFF.

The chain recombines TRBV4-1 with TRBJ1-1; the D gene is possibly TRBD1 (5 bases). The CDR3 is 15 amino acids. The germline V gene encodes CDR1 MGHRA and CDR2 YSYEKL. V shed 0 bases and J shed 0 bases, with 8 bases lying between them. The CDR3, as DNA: TGCGCCAGCAGCCAAGAGGGACTCTTGAACACTGAAGCTTTCTTT. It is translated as CASSQEGLLNTEAFF.

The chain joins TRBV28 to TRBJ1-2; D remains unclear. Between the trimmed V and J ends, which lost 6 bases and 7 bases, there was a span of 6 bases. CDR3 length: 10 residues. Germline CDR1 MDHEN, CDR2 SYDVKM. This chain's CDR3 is CASRRGGYTF. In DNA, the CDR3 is TGTGCCAGCAGGCGGGGTGGCTACACCTTC.

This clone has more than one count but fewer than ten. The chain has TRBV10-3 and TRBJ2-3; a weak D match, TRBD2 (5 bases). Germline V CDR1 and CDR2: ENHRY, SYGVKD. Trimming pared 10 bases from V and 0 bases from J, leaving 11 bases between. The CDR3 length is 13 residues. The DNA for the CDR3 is TGTGCCAACCAAAGGACTAGCACAGATACGCAGTATTTT. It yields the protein CANQRTSTDTQYF.

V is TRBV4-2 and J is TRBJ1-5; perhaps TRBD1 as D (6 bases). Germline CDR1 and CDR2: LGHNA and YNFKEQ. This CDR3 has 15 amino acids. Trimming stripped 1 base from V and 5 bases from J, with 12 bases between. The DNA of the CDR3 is TGTGCCAGCAGCCAAGTTGCACAGGGTGATCAGCCCCAGCATTTT. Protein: CASSQVAQGDQPQHF.

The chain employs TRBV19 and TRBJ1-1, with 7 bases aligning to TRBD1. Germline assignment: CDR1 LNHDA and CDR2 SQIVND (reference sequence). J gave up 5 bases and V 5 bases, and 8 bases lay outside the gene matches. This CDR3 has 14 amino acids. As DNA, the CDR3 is TGTGCCAGTAGTCCAAGCCCCAGGGGGACTGAAGCTTTCTTT. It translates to CASSPSPRGTEAFF.

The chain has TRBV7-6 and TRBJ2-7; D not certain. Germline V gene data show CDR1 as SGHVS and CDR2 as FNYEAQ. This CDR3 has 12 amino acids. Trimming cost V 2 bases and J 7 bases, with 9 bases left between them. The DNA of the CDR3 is TGTGCCAGCAGCTTAAGCGTTGGTGAGCAGTACTTC. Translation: CASSLSVGEQYF. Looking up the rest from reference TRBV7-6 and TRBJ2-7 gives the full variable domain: GAGVSQSPRYKVTKRGQDVALRCDPISGHVSLYWYRQALGQGPEFLTYFNYEAQQDKSGLPNDRFSAERPEGSISTLTIQRTEQRDSAMYRCASSLSVGEQYFGPGTRLTVT.

This CDR3 reads CASSTRVPNEQYF. In DNA, the CDR3 is TGTGCCAGCAGTACCCGGGTCCCAAACGAGCAGTACTTC. The chain joins TRBV28 to TRBJ2-7; D is unresolved. The CDR3 has 13 amino acids. From germline, CDR1 is MDHEN and CDR2 SYDVKM. Between the trimmed V and J ends, which lost 5 bases and 5 bases, there was a span of 13 bases.

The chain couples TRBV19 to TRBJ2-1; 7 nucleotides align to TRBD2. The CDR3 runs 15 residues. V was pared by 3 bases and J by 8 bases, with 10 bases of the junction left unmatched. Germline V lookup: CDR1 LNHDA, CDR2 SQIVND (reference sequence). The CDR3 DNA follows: TGTGCCAGTAGTATGATAAGGACTAGTGACGATGAGCAGTTCTTC. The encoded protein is CASSMIRTSDDEQFF.

In nucleotides, the CDR3 is TGTGCCACCAGTGACCTAACACCGGACAGACTCACCGGGGAGCTGTTTTTT. Translation gives CATSDLTPDRLTGELFF. The J gene is TRBJ2-2, the V gene TRBV24-1, with D possibly being TRBD1 (6 bases). V was clipped by 4 bases and J by 4 bases, with 18 bases between them. The CDR3 extends over 17 amino acids. Germline V lookup: CDR1 KGHDR, CDR2 SFDVKD.

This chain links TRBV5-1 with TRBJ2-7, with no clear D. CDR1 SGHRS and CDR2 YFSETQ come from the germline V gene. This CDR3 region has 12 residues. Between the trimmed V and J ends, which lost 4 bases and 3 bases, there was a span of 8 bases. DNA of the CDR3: TGCGCCAGCAGCCCCCCCAACTACGAGCAGTACTTC. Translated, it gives CASSPPNYEQYF. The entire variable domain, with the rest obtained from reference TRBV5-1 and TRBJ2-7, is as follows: KAGVTQTPRYLIKTRGQQVTLSCSPISGHRSVSWYQQTPGQGLQFLFEYFSETQRNKGNFPGRFSGRQFSNSRSEMNVSTLELGDSALYLCASSPPNYEQYFGPGTRLTVT.

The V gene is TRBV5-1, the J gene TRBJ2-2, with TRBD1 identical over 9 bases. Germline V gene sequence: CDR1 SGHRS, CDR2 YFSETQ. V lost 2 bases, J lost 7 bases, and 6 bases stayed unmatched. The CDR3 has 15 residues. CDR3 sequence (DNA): TGCGCCAGCAGCTTAAACAGGGGGCAAGGCGGGGAGCTGTTTTTT. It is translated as CASSLNRGQGGELFF.

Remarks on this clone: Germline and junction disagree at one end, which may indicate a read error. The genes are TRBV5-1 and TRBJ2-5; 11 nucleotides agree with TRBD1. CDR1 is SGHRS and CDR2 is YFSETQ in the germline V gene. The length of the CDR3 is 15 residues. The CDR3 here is CARSWAGTGGETQYF. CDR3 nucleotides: TGCGCCCGCAGCTGGGCCGGGACAGGGGGGGAGACCCAGTACTTC.

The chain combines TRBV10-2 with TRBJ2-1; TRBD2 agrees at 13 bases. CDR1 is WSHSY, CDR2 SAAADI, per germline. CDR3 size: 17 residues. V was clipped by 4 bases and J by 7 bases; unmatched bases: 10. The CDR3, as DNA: TGCGCCAGCAGTGGAAGACTAGCGGGGGGACAAAAGAATGAGCAGTTCTTC. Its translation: CASSGRLAGGQKNEQFF.

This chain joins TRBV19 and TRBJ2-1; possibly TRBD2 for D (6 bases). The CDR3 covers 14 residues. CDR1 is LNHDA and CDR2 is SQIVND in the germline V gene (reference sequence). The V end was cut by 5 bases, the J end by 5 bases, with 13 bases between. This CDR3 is CASSDGGSNNEQFF. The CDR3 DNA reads TGTGCCAGTAGTGACGGGGGTAGCAACAATGAGCAGTTCTTC.

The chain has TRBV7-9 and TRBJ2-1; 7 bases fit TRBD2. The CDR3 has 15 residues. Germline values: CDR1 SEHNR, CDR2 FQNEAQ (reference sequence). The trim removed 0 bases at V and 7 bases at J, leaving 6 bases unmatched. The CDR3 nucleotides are TGTGCCAGCAGCTTAGCGCTAGCGGAGGATAATGAGCAGTTCTTC. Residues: CASSLALAEDNEQFF.

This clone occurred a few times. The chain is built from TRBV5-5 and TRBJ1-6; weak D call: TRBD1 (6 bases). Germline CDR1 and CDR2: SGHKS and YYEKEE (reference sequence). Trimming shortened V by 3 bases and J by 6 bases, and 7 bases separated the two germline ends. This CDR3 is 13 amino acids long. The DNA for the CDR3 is TGTGCCAGCAGCTACAGGGTTAATTCACCCCTCCACTTT. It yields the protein CASSYRVNSPLHF. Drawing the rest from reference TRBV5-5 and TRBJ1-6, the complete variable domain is DAGVTQSPTHLIKTRGQQVTLRCSPISGHKSVSWYQQVLGQGPQFIFQYYEKEERGRGNFPDRFSARQFPNYSSELNVNALLLGDSALYLCASSYRVNSPLHFGNGTRLTVT.

The CDR3 DNA follows: TGCAGTGCTAACGTAAGGGGGGGAGCTTTCTTT. Protein: CSANVRGGAFF. The rearrangement uses TRBV20-1 and TRBJ1-1; D might be TRBD1 (6 bases). CDR1 is DFQATT, CDR2 SNEGSKA, per germline (reference sequence). CDR3 length equals 11 residues. V was trimmed by 4 bases and J by 10 bases, leaving 13 bases between them.